The present T cell receptor (beta chain) was sequenced within a study of CD8+ T cells in alopecia areata. Investigators isolated RNA and reverse transcribed it into cDNA to act as the sequencing template. The table came from immunoSEQ multiplex PCR; TCRdb's copy has only in-frame clones and leaves some out. Here the sample spans about 110,000 clones, under 65% being singletons. Germline CDR1 and CDR2: SGHRS and YFSETQ. Germline trimming cut 3 bases from V and 3 bases from J; bases unmatched to any gene: 8. The CDR3 has 15 amino acids. Sequences were obtained from NKG2D-low CD8+ T cells sorted from blood. The rearrangement uses TRBV5-1 and TRBJ2-7; TRBD1 aligns across 8 bases. The receptor's source is a human donor with alopecia areata. The CDR3 here is CASSSKDRAGYEQYF. CDR3 nucleotide sequence: TGCGCCAGCAGCTCTAAGGACAGGGCGGGCTACGAGCAGTACTTC.